This T cell receptor (beta chain) was identified in a study of cytomegalovirus exposure and HLA in healthy donors. This clone turned up a few times. The PCR had 60 Vbeta and 13 Jbeta primers. The method was immunoSEQ multiplex PCR; TCRdb's version includes in-frame clones alone and lacks a portion of them. The table includes more than 200,000 clones, roughly four fifths detected once. V shed 7 bases and J 7 bases; nucleotides not matched to a gene: 3. CDR3 length: 13 residues. The V gene's germline CDR1 is SGDLS and CDR2 YYNGEE. The sequence was collected from a girl aged 2 to 10 in good health and CMV-seronegative. The chain has TRBV9 and TRBJ2-1, with TRBD2 identical over 12 bases. Sequencing was done on a sample of PBMCs. The CDR3 protein is CASGGLAGNEQFF. The DNA for the CDR3 is TGTGCCAGCGGGGGACTAGCGGGTAATGAGCAGTTCTTC.